The sequence of this T cell receptor beta chain was determined in a study of cytomegalovirus exposure and HLA in healthy donors. Study at large: An analysis done earlier identified fewer than 140 million unique TCR beta sequences from about 180 million T cells. A preliminary data release comprised roughly 85 million unique TCRs obtained from HLA-typed donors. Study results and caveats: Several top significant clusters appeared, in a later analysis, to be linked to common viral pathogens.

The PCR employed 60 Vbeta primers together with 13 Jbeta primers. Only in-frame clones appear in the TCRdb table, and some are missing; sequencing was by immunoSEQ multiplex PCR. This sample has about 78,000 clones, with about three quarters found just once. Points on this clone: Its antigen is as yet unknown.

Source material: PBMCs. This receptor was obtained from a woman aged 40 to 55 in good health and CMV-seropositive.

Here the CDR3 DNA reads TGTGCCAGCAGTTTAGGCAGGGATGGCACCGGGGAGCTGTTTTTT. Encoded protein: CASSLGRDGTGELFF. The chain is built from TRBV27 and TRBJ2-2, with D possibly being TRBD1 (5 bases). This CDR3 contains 15 residues. Trimming shortened V by 2 bases and J by 4 bases, and 11 bases separated the two germline ends. CDR1 and CDR2 (germline): MNHEY, SMNVEV (reference sequence).